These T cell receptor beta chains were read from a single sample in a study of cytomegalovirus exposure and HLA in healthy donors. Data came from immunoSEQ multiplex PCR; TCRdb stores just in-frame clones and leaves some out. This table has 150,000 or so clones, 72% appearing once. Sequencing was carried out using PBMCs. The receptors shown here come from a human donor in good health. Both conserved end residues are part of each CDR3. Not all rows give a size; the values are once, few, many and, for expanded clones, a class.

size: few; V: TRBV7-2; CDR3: CASSALQGTYEQYF
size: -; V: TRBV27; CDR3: CASSFPGAGTEAFF
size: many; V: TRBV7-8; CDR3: CAQGTEAFF
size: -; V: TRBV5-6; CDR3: CASSSPPGGSGANVLTF
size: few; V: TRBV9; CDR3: CASSVRDTELHF
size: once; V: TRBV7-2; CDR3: CASSLVPGAEQYF
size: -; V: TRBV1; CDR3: CTSRLTGTFYF
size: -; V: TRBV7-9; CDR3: CASSLFTGGNEQFF
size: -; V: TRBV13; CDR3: CASSPIRDTVWGYTF
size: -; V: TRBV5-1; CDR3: CASSSGGGSYNEQFF
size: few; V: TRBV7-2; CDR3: CASTPGGPYEQYF
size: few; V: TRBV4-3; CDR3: CASSQDKLGQTNYGYTF
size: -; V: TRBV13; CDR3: CASRAYKQGANNSPLHF
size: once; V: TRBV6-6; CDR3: CASSYSGGGGGYTF
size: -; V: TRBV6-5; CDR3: CASSGSGGYNEQFF
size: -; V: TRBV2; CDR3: CASMGGGFTDTQYF
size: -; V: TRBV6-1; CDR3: CASSGRQIVSNQPQHF
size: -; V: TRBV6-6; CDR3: CASGPRQGADTEAFF
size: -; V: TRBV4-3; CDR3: CASSQDLASWDTQYF
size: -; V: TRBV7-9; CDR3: CASSSAGTVYEQYF
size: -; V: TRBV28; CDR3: CASSSGTDTQYF
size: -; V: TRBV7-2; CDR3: CASKQGAISYEQYF
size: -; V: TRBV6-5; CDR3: CASRPGAGSNSEAFF
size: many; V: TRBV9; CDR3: CASSAGGGTNEKLFF
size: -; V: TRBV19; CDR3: CASRGQGGTYEQYF
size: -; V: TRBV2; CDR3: CASSTSGETNSPLHF
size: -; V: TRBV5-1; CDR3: CASSTMGLAEQYF
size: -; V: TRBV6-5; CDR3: CASNTDRGDGYTF
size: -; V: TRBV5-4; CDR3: CASSQGLPNEKLFF
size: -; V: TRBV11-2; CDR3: CASSPDRGLTYEQYF
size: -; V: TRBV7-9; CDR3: CASSSGGGQGASPLHF
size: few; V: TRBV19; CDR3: CASSAKFRDSYGYTF